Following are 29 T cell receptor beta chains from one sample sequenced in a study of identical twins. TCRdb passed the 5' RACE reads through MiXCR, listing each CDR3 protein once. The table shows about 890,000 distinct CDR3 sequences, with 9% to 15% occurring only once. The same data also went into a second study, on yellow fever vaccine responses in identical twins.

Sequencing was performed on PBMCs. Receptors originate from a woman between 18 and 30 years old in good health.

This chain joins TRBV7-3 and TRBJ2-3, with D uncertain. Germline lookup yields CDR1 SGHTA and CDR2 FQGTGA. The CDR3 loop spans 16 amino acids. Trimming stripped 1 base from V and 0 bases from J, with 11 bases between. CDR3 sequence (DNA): TGTGCCAGCAGCTTAAATGGAGCGCTTAGCACAGATACGCAGTATTTT. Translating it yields CASSLNGALSTDTQYF.

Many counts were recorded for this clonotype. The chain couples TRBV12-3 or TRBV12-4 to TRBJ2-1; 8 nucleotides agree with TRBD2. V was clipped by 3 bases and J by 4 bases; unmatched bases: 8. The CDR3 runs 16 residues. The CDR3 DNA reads TGTGCCAGCAGTTTGATAAGCGGGAGCCTATACAATGAGCAGTTCTTC. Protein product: CASSLISGSLYNEQFF.

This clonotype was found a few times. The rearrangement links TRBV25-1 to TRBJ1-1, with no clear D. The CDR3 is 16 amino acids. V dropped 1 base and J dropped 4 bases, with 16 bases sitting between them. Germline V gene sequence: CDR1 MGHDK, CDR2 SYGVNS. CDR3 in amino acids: CASSESPSVWSTEAFF. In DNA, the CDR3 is TGTGCCAGCAGTGAATCCCCAAGTGTGTGGAGCACTGAAGCTTTCTTT. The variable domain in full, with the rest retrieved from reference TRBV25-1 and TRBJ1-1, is EADIYQTPRYLVIGTGKKITLECSQTMGHDKMYWYQQDPGMELHLIHYSYGVNSTEKGDLSSESTVSRIRTEHFPLTLESARPSHTSQYLCASSESPSVWSTEAFFGQGTRLTVV.

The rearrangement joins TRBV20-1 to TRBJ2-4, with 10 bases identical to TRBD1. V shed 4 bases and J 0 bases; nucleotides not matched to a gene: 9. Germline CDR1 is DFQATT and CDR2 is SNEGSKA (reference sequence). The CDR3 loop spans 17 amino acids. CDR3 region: CSATGQGGALAKNIQYF. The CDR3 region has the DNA TGCAGTGCTACCGGACAGGGGGGAGCCCTAGCCAAAAACATTCAGTACTTC.

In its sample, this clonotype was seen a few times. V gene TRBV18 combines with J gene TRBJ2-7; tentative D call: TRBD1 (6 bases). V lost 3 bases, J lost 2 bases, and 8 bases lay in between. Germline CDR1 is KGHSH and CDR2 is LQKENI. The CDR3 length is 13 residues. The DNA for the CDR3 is TGTGCCAGCTCACCGGACAGCCCCTACGAGCAGTACTTC. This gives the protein CASSPDSPYEQYF.

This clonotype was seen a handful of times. Written as DNA, the CDR3 is TGCAGTGCTAGAGTGCGGAAAAAAAATGAGCAGTTCTTC. This gives the protein CSARVRKKNEQFF. This sequence joins TRBV20-1 and TRBJ2-1; D remains unclear. The ends were cut back, 1 base at V and 7 bases at J, with 11 bases in the middle. Looked up from germline, CDR1 is DFQATT and CDR2 is SNEGSKA (reference sequence). This CDR3 region has 13 residues.

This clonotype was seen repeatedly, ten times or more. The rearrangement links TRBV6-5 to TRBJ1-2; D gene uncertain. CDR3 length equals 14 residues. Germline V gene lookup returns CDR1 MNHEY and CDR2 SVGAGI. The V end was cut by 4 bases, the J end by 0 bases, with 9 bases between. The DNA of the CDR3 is TGTGCCAGCAGTTTGAGATCCGCTAACTATGGCTACACCTTC. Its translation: CASSLRSANYGYTF.

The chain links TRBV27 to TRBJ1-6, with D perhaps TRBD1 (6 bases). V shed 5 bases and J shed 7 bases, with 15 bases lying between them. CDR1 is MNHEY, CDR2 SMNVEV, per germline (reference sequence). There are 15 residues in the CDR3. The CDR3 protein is CASSRHREGNSPLHF. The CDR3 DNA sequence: TGTGCCAGCAGTCGTCACAGGGAAGGGAATTCACCCCTCCACTTT.

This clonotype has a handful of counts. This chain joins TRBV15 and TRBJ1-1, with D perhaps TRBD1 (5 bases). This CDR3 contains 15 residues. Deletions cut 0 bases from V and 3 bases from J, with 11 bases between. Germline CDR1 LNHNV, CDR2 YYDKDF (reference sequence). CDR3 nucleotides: TGTGCCACCAGCAGAGAAGGGGCCCCCTACACTGAAGCTTTCTTT. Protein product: CATSREGAPYTEAFF.

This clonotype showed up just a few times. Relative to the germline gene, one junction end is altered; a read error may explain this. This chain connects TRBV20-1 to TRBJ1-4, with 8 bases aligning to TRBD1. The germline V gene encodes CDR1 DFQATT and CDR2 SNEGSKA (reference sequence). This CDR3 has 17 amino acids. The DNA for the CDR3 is TGCAGTGCTAGAGACCCGACCCAGGGGGCTACGCGTGAAAACCTGTTTTTT. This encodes CSARDPTQGATRENLFF.

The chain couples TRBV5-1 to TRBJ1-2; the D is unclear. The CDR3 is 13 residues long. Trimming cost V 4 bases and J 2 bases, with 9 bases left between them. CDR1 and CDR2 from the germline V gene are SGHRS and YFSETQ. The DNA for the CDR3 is TGCGCCAGCAGCGTCAGGAGGAACTATGGCTACACCTTC. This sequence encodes CASSVRRNYGYTF.

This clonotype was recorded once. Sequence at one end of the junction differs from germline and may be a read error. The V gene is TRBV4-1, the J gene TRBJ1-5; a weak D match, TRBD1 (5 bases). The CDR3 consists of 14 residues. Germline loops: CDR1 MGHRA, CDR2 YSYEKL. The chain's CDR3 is CASGHPGANQPQHF. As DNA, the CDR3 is TGCGCCAGCGGCCATCCCGGGGCCAATCAGCCCCAGCATTTT.

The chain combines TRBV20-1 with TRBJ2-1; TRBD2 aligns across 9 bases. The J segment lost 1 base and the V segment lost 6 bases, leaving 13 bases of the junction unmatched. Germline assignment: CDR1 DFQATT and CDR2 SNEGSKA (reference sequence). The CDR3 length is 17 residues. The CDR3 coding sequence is TGCAGTGCGACGGGAACGGGCGGGGGGGCTTCCTACAATGAGCAGTTCTTC. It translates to CSATGTGGGASYNEQFF.

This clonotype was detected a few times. The CDR3 loop reads CSANRIAGPNEQFF. In DNA, the CDR3 is TGCAGTGCTAACAGAATAGCGGGTCCGAATGAGCAGTTCTTC. V and J are TRBV20-1 and TRBJ2-1; 7 bases fit TRBD2. This CDR3 is built from 14 residues. Germline assignment: CDR1 DFQATT and CDR2 SNEGSKA (reference sequence). V lost 4 bases to trimming and J lost 7 bases; unmatched junction nucleotides: 10.

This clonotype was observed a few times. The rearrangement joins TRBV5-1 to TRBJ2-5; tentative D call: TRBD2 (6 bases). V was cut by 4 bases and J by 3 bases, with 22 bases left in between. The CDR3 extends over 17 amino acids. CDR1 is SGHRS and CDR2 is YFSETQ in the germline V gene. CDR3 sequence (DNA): TGCGCCAGCAGCCGCACCGGGGATAGCGGAAAAAAAGAGACCCAGTACTTC. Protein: CASSRTGDSGKKETQYF.

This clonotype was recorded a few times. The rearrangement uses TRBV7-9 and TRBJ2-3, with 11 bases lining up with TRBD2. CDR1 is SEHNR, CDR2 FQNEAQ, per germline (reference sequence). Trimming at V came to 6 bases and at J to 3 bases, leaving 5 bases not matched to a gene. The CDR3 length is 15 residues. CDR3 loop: CASSQGLAATDTQYF. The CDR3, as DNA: TGTGCCAGCAGTCAGGGACTAGCGGCTACAGATACGCAGTATTTT.

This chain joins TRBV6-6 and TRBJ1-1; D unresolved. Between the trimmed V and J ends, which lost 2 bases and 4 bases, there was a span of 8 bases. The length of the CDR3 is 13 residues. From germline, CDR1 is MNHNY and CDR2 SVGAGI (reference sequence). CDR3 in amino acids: CASSYVLSTEAFF. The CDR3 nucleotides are TGTGCCAGCAGTTACGTCTTGAGCACTGAAGCTTTCTTT.

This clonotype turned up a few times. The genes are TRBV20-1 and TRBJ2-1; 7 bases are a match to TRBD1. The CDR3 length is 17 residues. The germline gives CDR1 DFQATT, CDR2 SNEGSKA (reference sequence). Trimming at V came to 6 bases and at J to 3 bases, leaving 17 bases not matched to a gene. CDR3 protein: CSAPDPTTGRRYNEQFF. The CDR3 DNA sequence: TGCAGTGCCCCTGATCCGACGACAGGGCGCCGCTACAATGAGCAGTTCTTC.

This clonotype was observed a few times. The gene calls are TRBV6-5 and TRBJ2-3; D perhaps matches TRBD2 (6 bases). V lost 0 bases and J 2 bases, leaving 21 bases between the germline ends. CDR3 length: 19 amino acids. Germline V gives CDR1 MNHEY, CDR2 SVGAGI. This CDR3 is CASSYSKIGRRAHTDTQYF. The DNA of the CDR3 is TGTGCCAGCAGTTACTCGAAAATCGGTAGGAGGGCCCACACAGATACGCAGTATTTT.

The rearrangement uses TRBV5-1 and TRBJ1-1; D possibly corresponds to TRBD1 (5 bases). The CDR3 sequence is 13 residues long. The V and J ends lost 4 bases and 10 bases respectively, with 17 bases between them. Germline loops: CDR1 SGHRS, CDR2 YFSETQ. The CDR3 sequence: CASSPYLTGAAFF. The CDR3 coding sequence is TGCGCCAGCAGCCCCTACCTTACAGGAGCAGCTTTCTTT.

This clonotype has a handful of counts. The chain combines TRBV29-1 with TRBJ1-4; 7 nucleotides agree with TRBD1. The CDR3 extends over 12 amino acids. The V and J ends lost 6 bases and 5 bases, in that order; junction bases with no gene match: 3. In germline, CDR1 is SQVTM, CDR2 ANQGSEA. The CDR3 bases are TGCAGCGTGGAGACAGGGAATGAAAAACTGTTTTTT. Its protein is CSVETGNEKLFF.

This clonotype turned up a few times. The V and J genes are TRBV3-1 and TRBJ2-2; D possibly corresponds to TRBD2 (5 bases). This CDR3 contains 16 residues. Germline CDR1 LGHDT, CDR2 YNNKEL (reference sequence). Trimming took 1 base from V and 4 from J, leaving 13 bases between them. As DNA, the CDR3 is TGTGCCAGCAGCCAAGGTCGAGCGGCCCCCACCGGGGAGCTGTTTTTT. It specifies CASSQGRAAPTGELFF.

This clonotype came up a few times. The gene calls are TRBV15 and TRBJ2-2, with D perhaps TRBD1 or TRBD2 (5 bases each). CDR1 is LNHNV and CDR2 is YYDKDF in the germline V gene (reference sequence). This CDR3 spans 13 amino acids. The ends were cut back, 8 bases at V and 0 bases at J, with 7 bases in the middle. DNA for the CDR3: TGTGCCACCGGGACGACGAACACCGGGGAGCTGTTTTTT. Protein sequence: CATGTTNTGELFF.

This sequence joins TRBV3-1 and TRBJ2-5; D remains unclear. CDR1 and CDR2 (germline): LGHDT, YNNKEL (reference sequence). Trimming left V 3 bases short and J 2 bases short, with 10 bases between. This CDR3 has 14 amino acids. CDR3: CASSQTDWQETQYF. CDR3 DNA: TGTGCCAGCAGCCAGACCGACTGGCAAGAGACCCAGTACTTC.

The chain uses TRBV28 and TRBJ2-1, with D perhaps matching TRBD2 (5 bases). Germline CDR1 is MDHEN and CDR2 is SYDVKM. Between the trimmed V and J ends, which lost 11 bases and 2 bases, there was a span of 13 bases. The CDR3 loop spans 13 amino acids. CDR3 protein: CAASGVPYNEQFF. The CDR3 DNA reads TGTGCCGCGTCCGGGGTTCCCTACAATGAGCAGTTCTTC.

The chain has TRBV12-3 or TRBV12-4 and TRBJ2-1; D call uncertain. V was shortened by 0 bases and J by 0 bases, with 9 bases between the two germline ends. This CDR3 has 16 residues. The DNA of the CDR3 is TGTGCCAGCAGTTTAGCGGGTGATTACTCCTACAATGAGCAGTTCTTC. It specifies CASSLAGDYSYNEQFF.

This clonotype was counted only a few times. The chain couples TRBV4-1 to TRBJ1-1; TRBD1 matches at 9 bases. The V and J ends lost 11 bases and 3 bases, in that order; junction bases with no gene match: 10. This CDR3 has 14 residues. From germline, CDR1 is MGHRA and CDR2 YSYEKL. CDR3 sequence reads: CAGTGGGRDTEAFF. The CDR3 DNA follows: TGCGCCGGCACAGGGGGCGGAAGGGACACTGAAGCTTTCTTT.

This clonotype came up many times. The CDR3 nucleotides read TGTGCCAGCAGCGAAGTGGGGGATCAGCCCCAGCATTTT. Translating it yields CASSEVGDQPQHF. The rearrangement uses TRBV27 and TRBJ1-5; perhaps TRBD1 as D (5 bases). Germline lookup yields CDR1 MNHEY and CDR2 SMNVEV (reference sequence). V lost 6 bases, J lost 5 bases, and 11 bases lay in between. This CDR3 comprises 13 residues.

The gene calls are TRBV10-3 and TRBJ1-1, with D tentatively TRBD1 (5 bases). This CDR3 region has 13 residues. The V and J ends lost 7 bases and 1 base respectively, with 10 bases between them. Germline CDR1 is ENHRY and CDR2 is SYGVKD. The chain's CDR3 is CAITIDRNTEAFF. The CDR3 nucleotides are TGTGCCATCACCATCGACAGGAACACTGAAGCTTTCTTT.